This T cell receptor beta chain was recovered during a study of T cells in localized non-small cell lung cancer. General observations from the study: Tumor trailed uninvolved adjacent lung in T cell clonality, which peaked there. Turning up in adjacent lung were a median 57 of the top 100 tumor clones. Elevated circulating T cell density in blood was associated with longer overall survival.

Assay used: immunoSEQ multiplex PCR; TCRdb lists only in-frame clones, some missing. The sample lists about 79,000 clones, 84% occurring once. To note about this clone: What it recognizes is unknown.

The germline V gene has CDR1 SNHLY and CDR2 FYNNEI. The CDR3 extends over 14 amino acids. V dropped 5 bases and J dropped 2 bases, with 9 bases sitting between them. The material was peripheral blood, obtained before any cancer treatment. The chain carries TRBV2 and TRBJ2-2; D gene uncertain. This receptor was obtained from a female donor at least 60 years old with stage I lung adenocarcinoma. The CDR3 nucleotides read TGTGCCAGCAGTTACGTACAAAACACCGGGGAGCTGTTTTTT. It encodes CASSYVQNTGELFF. Filled out from reference TRBV2 and TRBJ2-2, the complete variable domain reads EPEVTQTPSHQVTQMGQEVILRCVPISNHLYFYWYRQILGQKVEFLVSFYNNEISEKSEIFDDQFSVERPDGSNFTLKIRSTKLEDSAMYFCASSYVQNTGELFFGEGSRLTVL.